The 13 T cell receptor beta chains reported below all come from one sample, sequenced in a study of Ad26.COV2.S vaccination and SARS-CoV-2 variants (dated by TCRdb to the early 2020s). The sample's treatment or condition label is to be understood as: around 19 received Ad26.COV2.S at low or high dose, single or two shots; several received placebo; per-sample allocation not given. Repertoires of vaccine and placebo recipients were sequenced from samples taken on day 63 after the first injection. The receptor library was made with the immunoSEQ multiplex PCR assay. TCRdb retrieved this table from immuneACCESS and kept in-frame rearrangements only. Not all clones are present; in checked studies, unresolved V genes account for under half, and no reason is known for the remainder. Present in this sample are around 380,000 clones, about nine tenths of which were seen just once. Approximately 3.7% of the sample rests with the top ten.

Specimen: peripheral blood, collected in a trial of Ad26.COV2.S vaccine versus placebo. These receptors all stem from a person between 18 and 59 years old who received the Ad26.COV2.S COVID-19 vaccine or a placebo.

The genes are TRBV7-2 and TRBJ2-2; 11 nucleotides align to TRBD2. The CDR3 covers 19 residues. Looked up from germline, CDR1 is SGHTA and CDR2 is FQGNSA. V lost 4 bases, J lost 5 bases, and 15 bases stayed unmatched. CDR3 region: CASSSPTLAGGPGTGELFF. CDR3 nucleotides: TGTGCCAGCAGCTCCCCTACTTTAGCGGGGGGGCCGGGAACCGGGGAGCTGTTTTTT.

The table lists this clone with a count of one. The rearrangement joins TRBV10-1 to TRBJ2-2; D is unresolved. The CDR3 consists of 15 residues. Trimming shortened V by 2 bases and J by 3 bases, and 10 bases separated the two germline ends. Germline loops: CDR1 WNHNN, CDR2 SYGVQD (reference sequence). The CDR3, as DNA: TGCGCCAGCAGTGAGGCTAGGATAGACACCGGGGAGCTGTTTTTT. Its translation is CASSEARIDTGELFF.

The gene calls are TRBV6-6 and TRBJ2-1; TRBD1 might be the D (6 bases). This CDR3 is built from 15 residues. Germline values: CDR1 MNHNY, CDR2 SVGAGI (reference sequence). Trimming took 7 bases from V and 0 from J, leaving 13 bases between them. In nucleotides, the CDR3 is TGTGCCAGCATGAAGGGGGTGAGCTCCTACAATGAGCAGTTCTTC. This translates into CASMKGVSSYNEQFF.

This chain uses TRBV2 with TRBJ1-2; 7 positions match TRBD1. Trimming cost V 8 bases and J 6 bases; bases outside gene matches: 6. CDR3 length: 12 amino acids. CDR1 and CDR2 (germline): SNHLY, FYNNEI. The chain's CDR3 is CASGGQSDGYTF. CDR3 sequence (DNA): TGTGCCAGCGGGGGACAGTCTGATGGCTACACCTTC. Combining the CDR3 with reference TRBV2 and TRBJ1-2 gives the whole variable domain EPEVTQTPSHQVTQMGQEVILRCVPISNHLYFYWYRQILGQKVEFLVSFYNNEISEKSEIFDDQFSVERPDGSNFTLKIRSTKLEDSAMYFCASGGQSDGYTFGSGTRLTVV.

This clone was counted a few times. Here the CDR3 reads CASSPTRGPGGYTF. CDR3 DNA sequence: TGTGCCAGCTCACCAACCAGGGGGCCAGGGGGCTACACCTTC. This rearrangement joins TRBV18 to TRBJ1-2; 8 bases are shared with TRBD1. The V gene's germline CDR1 is KGHSH and CDR2 LQKENI. The J segment lost 8 bases and the V segment lost 2 bases, leaving 7 bases of the junction unmatched. This CDR3 comprises 14 residues.

V gene TRBV7-2 combines with J gene TRBJ2-5; a weak D match, TRBD2 (6 bases). The germline CDR1 and CDR2 sequences are SGHTA and FQGNSA. Trimming removed 3 bases at V and 8 bases at J, with 16 bases between. The length of the CDR3 is 14 residues. CDR3 sequence: CASSLTLDGGTQYF. CDR3 nucleotides: TGTGCCAGCAGCTTGACTCTAGACGGGGGAACCCAGTACTTC.

This chain joins TRBV2 and TRBJ1-2, with TRBD1 as a possible D gene (5 bases). The V end was cut by 4 bases, the J end by 5 bases, with 11 bases between. Germline CDR1 reads SNHLY; CDR2 reads FYNNEI. The CDR3 is made up of 13 amino acids. CDR3 sequence: CASSASGGYGYTF. In DNA form, the CDR3 reads TGTGCCAGCAGTGCATCGGGGGGATATGGCTACACCTTC. The complete variable domain, with remaining parts taken from reference TRBV2 and TRBJ1-2, reads EPEVTQTPSHQVTQMGQEVILRCVPISNHLYFYWYRQILGQKVEFLVSFYNNEISEKSEIFDDQFSVERPDGSNFTLKIRSTKLEDSAMYFCASSASGGYGYTFGSGTRLTVV.

J is TRBJ1-1 and V is TRBV7-9; the match to TRBD1 covers 12 bases. The CDR3 contains 15 residues. CDR1 and CDR2 (germline): SEHNR, FQNEAQ (reference sequence). The trim removed 5 bases at V and 1 base at J, leaving 2 bases unmatched. The CDR3 nucleotides read TGTGCCAGCAGCGAGGGACAGGGGGCGAACACTGAAGCTTTCTTT. Translated: CASSEGQGANTEAFF.

This clone was observed a few times. This sequence joins TRBV4-1 and TRBJ1-5; no clear D gene. The V gene lost 0 bases and the J gene lost 2 bases, with 17 bases spanning the gap. Germline V gives CDR1 MGHRA, CDR2 YSYEKL. The CDR3 is 18 amino acids. The CDR3 loop reads CASSQDRRIGQGNQPQHF. DNA of the CDR3: TGCGCCAGCAGCCAAGATAGACGGATCGGTCAGGGCAATCAGCCCCAGCATTTT.

CDR3 protein: CASRVGKDVSYEQYF. The CDR3 DNA sequence: TGTGCCAGCAGGGTCGGAAAGGACGTATCCTACGAGCAGTACTTC. The chain recombines TRBV6-5 with TRBJ2-7; no clear D gene. Trimming shortened V by 6 bases and J by 1 base, and 16 bases separated the two germline ends. Germline V gives CDR1 MNHEY, CDR2 SVGAGI. This CDR3 spans 15 amino acids.

V usage is TRBV7-9 and J usage is TRBJ1-1; D is unclear. Trimming pared 1 base from V and 4 bases from J, leaving 10 bases between. This CDR3 has 14 amino acids. Germline-derived CDR1 and CDR2 are SEHNR and FQNEAQ (reference sequence). In nucleotides, the CDR3 is TGTGCCAGCAGCTTAGTAGGGTTTGTCACTGAAGCTTTCTTT. Amino acid sequence: CASSLVGFVTEAFF.

This clone appeared once. V usage is TRBV27 and J usage is TRBJ1-2; D is undetermined. Looked up from germline, CDR1 is MNHEY and CDR2 is SMNVEV (reference sequence). V lost 0 bases to trimming and J lost 8 bases, with 10 bases between them. The CDR3 is 13 residues long. Written as DNA, the CDR3 is TGTGCCAGCAGTTTATCTGGAACGAAAGGCTACACCTTC. The encoded protein is CASSLSGTKGYTF.

V usage is TRBV11-1 and J usage is TRBJ2-7; tentative D call: TRBD2 (6 bases). CDR1 and CDR2 from the germline V gene are SGHAT and FQDESV (reference sequence). CDR3 size: 16 residues. The germline V and J ends were trimmed by 5 bases and 5 bases, with 22 bases remaining between them. In DNA form, the CDR3 reads TGTGCCAGCAGCGAGCGGACGGGGACTTTCTTCGACGAGCAGTACTTC. Protein sequence: CASSERTGTFFDEQYF.